The 27 T cell receptor beta chains reported below all come from one sample, sequenced in a study of T cell responses to AZD1222 COVID-19 vaccine. TCRdb keeps only in-frame clones here, not all; method: immunoSEQ multiplex PCR. The sample yields some 140,000 clones, around 90% seen once. The material sequenced was peripheral blood, taken on day 0 of AZD1222 vaccination. The receptors originated from an adult in good health.

This clone was seen just once. The chain recombines TRBV6-2 or TRBV6-3 with TRBJ1-6; D is perhaps TRBD1 (6 bases). The CDR3 is made up of 16 amino acids. From germline, CDR1 is MNHEY and CDR2 SVGEGT. V was clipped by 5 bases and J by 0 bases, with 11 bases between them. This CDR3 reads CASSRGQSSYNSPLHF. CDR3 DNA sequence: TGTGCCAGCAGTCGTGGACAGAGCTCCTATAATTCACCCCTCCACTTT.

The chain couples TRBV10-3 to TRBJ2-5, with TRBD2 identical over 13 bases. CDR3 size: 15 residues. The V segment lost 10 bases and the J segment 5 bases; nucleotides outside the gene matches: 10. Germline CDR1 reads ENHRY; CDR2 reads SYGVKD. The CDR3 region is CATSSGLAGVETQYF. DNA for the CDR3: TGTGCCACCTCGTCCGGACTAGCGGGAGTGGAGACCCAGTACTTC.

CDR3 nucleotide sequence: TGTGCCAGAGGCCATACACCGGGACAGGGGACCTACAATGAGCAGTTCTTC. Translation: CARGHTPGQGTYNEQFF. The gene calls are TRBV6-4 and TRBJ2-1; 10 positions match TRBD1. V lost 9 bases and J lost 2; bases outside the gene matches: 13. Germline-derived CDR1 and CDR2 are MRHNA and SNTAGT. This CDR3 spans 17 amino acids.

The V and J genes are TRBV2 and TRBJ2-5; D call uncertain. Germline V CDR1 and CDR2: SNHLY, FYNNEI. V lost 0 bases to trimming and J lost 1 base, with 9 bases between them. This CDR3 contains 15 residues. CDR3 sequence: CASSEARRGQETQYF. The CDR3 region has the DNA TGTGCCAGCAGTGAAGCGCGACGTGGCCAAGAGACCCAGTACTTC.

CDR3 in amino acids: CASRRTGIGHGYTF. CDR3 bases: TGTGCCAGCAGGAGGACAGGGATCGGCCATGGCTACACCTTC. This chain uses TRBV7-2 with TRBJ1-2; TRBD1 matches at 8 bases. The ends lost 6 bases at V and 6 bases at J; junction bases unmatched: 9. CDR3 size: 14 residues. CDR1 is SGHTA, CDR2 FQGNSA, per germline.

This chain uses TRBV19 with TRBJ1-6, with D possibly being TRBD1 (5 bases). CDR1 LNHDA and CDR2 SQIVND come from the germline V gene (reference sequence). The CDR3 loop spans 14 amino acids. Deletions cut 8 bases from V and 10 bases from J, with 18 bases between. Written as DNA, the CDR3 is TGTGCCAGTGGAGGAGGGGCAGTTGGGTCACCCCTCCACTTT. It codes for CASGGGAVGSPLHF.

The genes are TRBV6-5 and TRBJ1-5; TRBD1 aligns across 10 bases. This CDR3 spans 15 amino acids. CDR1 MNHEY and CDR2 SVGAGI come from the germline V gene. V shed 5 bases, J shed 3 bases, and the junction held 4 bases outside the gene matches. The CDR3 loop is CASSRDRGDNQPQHF. CDR3 DNA sequence: TGTGCCAGCAGTCGGGACAGGGGAGACAATCAGCCCCAGCATTTT.

V usage is TRBV7-2 and J usage is TRBJ2-7, with 9 bases aligning to TRBD2. The germline gives CDR1 SGHTA, CDR2 FQGNSA. V lost 4 bases, J lost 2 bases, and 3 bases stayed unmatched. CDR3 length equals 14 residues. CDR3 loop: CASSSTSGAYEQYF. In DNA, the CDR3 is TGTGCCAGCAGCTCGACTAGCGGTGCCTACGAGCAGTACTTC. Supplemented by reference TRBV7-2 and TRBJ2-7, the full variable domain reads GAGVSQSPSNKVTEKGKDVELRCDPISGHTALYWYRQSLGQGLEFLIYFQGNSAPDKSGLPSDRFSAERTGGSVSTLTIQRTQQEDSAVYLCASSSTSGAYEQYFGPGTRLTVT.

The rearrangement links TRBV18 to TRBJ2-1, with a possible D match to TRBD2 (5 bases). Germline V CDR1 and CDR2: KGHSH, LQKENI. Trimming removed 3 bases at V and 5 bases at J, with 8 bases between. The CDR3 is 13 residues long. The CDR3 spells CASSPGGNNEQFF. CDR3 DNA sequence: TGTGCCAGCTCACCTGGAGGAAACAATGAGCAGTTCTTC.

The chain combines TRBV4-2 with TRBJ2-1; D is uncertain. The CDR3 runs 11 residues. Germline CDR1 and CDR2: LGHNA and YNFKEQ. Trimming shortened V by 5 bases and J by 15 bases, and 14 bases separated the two germline ends. The CDR3 here is CASSFGPLRFF. DNA of the CDR3: TGTGCCAGCAGCTTCGGACCATTGAGGTTCTTC.

The V gene is TRBV30, the J gene TRBJ1-5, with 7 bases fitting TRBD1. Trimming removed 2 bases from V and 4 bases from J; junction bases left unmatched: 14. Per germline, CDR1 GTSNPN and CDR2 SVGIG (reference sequence). The CDR3 extends over 17 amino acids. CDR3 in DNA: TGTGCCTGGAGTCCACGCGGGACAGCCTTTACTAATCAGCCCCAGCATTTT. This codes for CAWSPRGTAFTNQPQHF.

This chain links TRBV19 with TRBJ1-5; 7 bases match TRBD1. CDR3 length: 15 amino acids. V lost 5 bases, J lost 5 bases, and 9 bases stayed unmatched. The V gene's germline CDR1 is LNHDA and CDR2 SQIVND (reference sequence). The CDR3 nucleotides are TGTGCCAGTAGTGAGTGGACAGGCGCAGATCAGCCCCAGCATTTT. Translation: CASSEWTGADQPQHF. Combining the CDR3 with reference TRBV19 and TRBJ1-5 gives the whole variable domain DGGITQSPKYLFRKEGQNVTLSCEQNLNHDAMYWYRQDPGQGLRLIYYSQIVNDFQKGDIAEGYSVSREKKESFPLTVTSAQKNPTAFYLCASSEWTGADQPQHFGDGTRLSIL.

The V call is TRBV25-1, the J call TRBJ2-1; D is uncertain. V lost 3 bases, J lost 8 bases, and 8 bases lay in between. Per germline, CDR1 MGHDK and CDR2 SYGVNS. The CDR3 extends over 12 amino acids. The CDR3 DNA is TGTGCCAGCAGTGATGGGTGGGATGAGCAGTTCTTC. Encoded protein: CASSDGWDEQFF.

J is TRBJ1-2 and V is TRBV2, with D hard to call. Trimming stripped 5 bases from V and 8 bases from J, with 18 bases between. Germline-derived CDR1 and CDR2 are SNHLY and FYNNEI. This CDR3 is built from 14 residues. This CDR3 reads CASSPRTQRGGYTF. DNA of the CDR3: TGTGCCAGCAGTCCTCGAACCCAACGTGGCGGCTACACCTTC. Filled out from reference TRBV2 and TRBJ1-2, the complete variable domain reads EPEVTQTPSHQVTQMGQEVILRCVPISNHLYFYWYRQILGQKVEFLVSFYNNEISEKSEIFDDQFSVERPDGSNFTLKIRSTKLEDSAMYFCASSPRTQRGGYTFGSGTRLTVV.

V and J are TRBV11-2 and TRBJ2-5; 15 bases agree with TRBD2. Germline lookup yields CDR1 SGHAT and CDR2 FQNNGV. V trimming: 5 bases; J trimming: 2 bases; junction bases outside the gene matches: 6. This CDR3 has 17 residues. The CDR3 sequence: CASSTGTSGRRQETQYF. The DNA of the CDR3 is TGTGCCAGCAGCACGGGGACTAGCGGGAGGAGGCAAGAGACCCAGTACTTC.

J is TRBJ1-1 and V is TRBV11-3, with D tentatively TRBD1 (6 bases). Germline CDR1 and CDR2: SGHNT and YENEEA. CDR3 size: 14 residues. The germline V and J ends were trimmed by 1 base and 1 base, with 7 bases remaining between them. The CDR3 loop is CASSLGGGNTEAFF. Here the CDR3 DNA reads TGTGCCAGCAGCTTAGGAGGGGGGAACACTGAAGCTTTCTTT.

CDR3 DNA sequence: TGTGCCAGCAGCTTAAAGGGAGAAAATGAGCAGTTCTTC. The encoded protein is CASSLKGENEQFF. The J gene is TRBJ2-1, the V gene TRBV7-7; possible D gene TRBD2, 5 bases. The length of the CDR3 is 13 residues. V lost 2 bases and J lost 7, with 9 bases in between. CDR1 is SSHAT and CDR2 is FNYEAQ in the germline V gene (reference sequence).

The J gene is TRBJ1-2, the V gene TRBV7-2, with D uncertain. The ends were cut back, 1 base at V and 6 bases at J, with 6 bases in the middle. The germline V gene encodes CDR1 SGHTA and CDR2 FQGNSA. This CDR3 spans 12 amino acids. CDR3 sequence: CASSLEVDGYTF. DNA of the CDR3: TGTGCCAGCAGCTTAGAGGTTGATGGCTACACCTTC.

The chain joins TRBV14 to TRBJ1-2; D ambiguous. The CDR3 totals 16 residues. Germline V gene data show CDR1 as SGHDN and CDR2 as FVKESK. The V and J ends lost 0 bases and 2 bases respectively, with 13 bases between them. The CDR3 sequence is CASSQERGGRNYGYTF. The CDR3 coding sequence is TGTGCCAGCAGCCAAGAACGAGGCGGGCGGAACTATGGCTACACCTTC.

This sequence joins TRBV7-2 and TRBJ2-5, with TRBD2 identical over 9 bases. Germline lookup yields CDR1 SGHTA and CDR2 FQGNSA. This CDR3 has 15 residues. The trim removed 5 bases at V and 5 bases at J, leaving 9 bases unmatched. CDR3 nucleotide sequence: TGTGCCAGCAGCCCGCTAGCGGGACGCACGGAGACCCAGTACTTC. Encoded protein: CASSPLAGRTETQYF.

This chain links TRBV27 with TRBJ1-6, with 8 bases aligning to TRBD1. The CDR3 contains 17 residues. CDR1 is MNHEY and CDR2 is SMNVEV in the germline V gene (reference sequence). Unmatched junction bases numbered 14, after V lost 9 bases and J lost 4 bases. The CDR3 spells CASSDRVFLGYNSPLHF. CDR3 in DNA: TGTGCCAGTTCGGACAGGGTGTTTCTCGGGTATAATTCACCCCTCCACTTT.

This chain connects TRBV5-4 to TRBJ1-5, with TRBD1 matching over 9 bases. Per the germline V gene, CDR1 is SGHNT and CDR2 is YYREEE (reference sequence). J was trimmed by 3 bases and V by 4 bases; bases with no gene match: 5. The CDR3 is 15 residues long. DNA for the CDR3: TGTGCCAGCAGCCCGGACAGGGGCCCCAATCAGCCCCAGCATTTT. This translates into CASSPDRGPNQPQHF.

V gene TRBV6-4 combines with J gene TRBJ2-1; 9 positions agree with TRBD1. Germline lookup yields CDR1 MRHNA and CDR2 SNTAGT. J was trimmed by 5 bases and V by 5 bases; bases with no gene match: 10. The CDR3 covers 16 residues. As DNA, the CDR3 is TGTGCCAGCAGTCTCTTACCGGGACAGGGAAACAATGAGCAGTTCTTC. It codes for CASSLLPGQGNNEQFF.

The sample holds one count of this clone. This chain links TRBV12-3 or TRBV12-4 with TRBJ1-1; D is possibly TRBD1 (5 bases). Trimming took off 4 bases at V and 2 bases at J, with 8 bases between the two ends. The CDR3 spans 13 residues. This chain's CDR3 is CASSSGFNTEAFF. CDR3 coding DNA: TGTGCCAGCAGTTCAGGGTTTAACACTGAAGCTTTCTTT.

This chain uses TRBV29-1 with TRBJ2-1; maybe TRBD1 (6 bases). V was cut by 4 bases and J by 12 bases, with 34 bases left in between. This CDR3 spans 18 amino acids. CDR1 is SQVTM and CDR2 is ANQGSEA in the germline V gene. The CDR3 nucleotides read TGCAGCGTTGTGGGGGCCCTGACCGGGACAAACCGACTGTTTGGGCAGTTCTTC. Protein sequence: CSVVGALTGTNRLFGQFF.

V gene TRBV6-6 combines with J gene TRBJ1-2; unclear D gene. This CDR3 is built from 10 residues. The V end was cut by 6 bases, the J end by 8 bases, with 7 bases between. Germline V CDR1 and CDR2: MNHNY, SVGAGI (reference sequence). The CDR3: CASRELGYTF. The CDR3 DNA reads TGTGCCAGCAGAGAATTGGGCTACACCTTC.

This clone appeared a few times. The genes are TRBV6-5 and TRBJ1-6; tentatively, D is TRBD1 (5 bases). The CDR3 contains 14 residues. The germline gives CDR1 MNHEY, CDR2 SVGAGI. The V and J ends lost 6 bases and 9 bases respectively, with 15 bases between them. The CDR3 loop is CASSWGLEGSPLHF. The CDR3 coding sequence is TGTGCCAGCAGCTGGGGGTTGGAGGGTTCACCCCTCCACTTT.